Listed below are T cell receptor beta chains from one sample, sequenced in a study of T-cell memory formation after mild COVID-19. TCRdb independently ran MiXCR on the 5' RACE reads; one entry per CDR3 protein. The repertoire includes roughly 130,000 distinct CDR3 sequences, approximately 15% of them detected once, and roughly 5.2% sits in the top ten. The sequencing input was PBMCs or a T cell subset sorted from them (not recorded which). The receptors were gathered from a man aged 18 to 35 who had mild COVID-19 (a few samples of this study predate the infection). Cell type and time point are not known. The CDR3 runs from the conserved cysteine through the conserved F or W. D genes are given only for firm matches. The size of a clone is reported for some rows only, either as once, few or many, or as a class for expanded clones.

cdr3_length clone_size j_call d_call v_call cdr3_aa cdr3_nt
12 - TRBJ2-1 - TRBV19 CASRRGYNEQFF TGTGCCTCCAGAAGGGGGTACAATGAGCAGTTCTTC
15 many TRBJ1-3 TRBD1 TRBV7-2 CASASTGAVGNTIYF TGTGCCAGCGCCTCGACAGGGGCGGTCGGAAACACCATATATTTT
13 many TRBJ2-7 - TRBV29-1 CSVPRGKRYEQYF TGCAGCGTTCCCCGGGGTAAGAGATACGAGCAGTACTTC
17 few TRBJ2-5 TRBD2 TRBV7-2 CASSPWSGGPLRGTQYF TGTGCCAGCAGCCCTTGGAGCGGGGGGCCCCTTCGTGGGACCCAGTACTTC
13 - TRBJ1-1 - TRBV7-3 CASSKAGFSEAFF TGTGCCAGCTCCAAGGCAGGTTTCTCTGAAGCTTTCTTT
15 - TRBJ2-2 - TRBV5-1 CASSLDRVSGGELFF TGCGCCAGCAGCTTGGACAGGGTCAGCGGCGGGGAGCTGTTTTTT
13 - TRBJ1-2 - TRBV12-3/TRBV12-4 CASRSGAHYGYTF TGTGCCAGCAGATCCGGGGCTCACTATGGCTACACCTTC
14 - TRBJ2-3 TRBD1 TRBV7-3 CASSPQGVVYTQYF TGTGCCAGCAGCCCCCAGGGGGTCGTCTATACGCAGTATTTT
14 - TRBJ1-2 TRBD1 TRBV4-3 CASSPPPGTGGETF TGCGCCAGCAGCCCACCGCCCGGGACAGGGGGCGAGACCTTC
16 few TRBJ1-1 TRBD1 TRBV10-3 CATRGTGKGPNTEAFF TGTGCCACCAGAGGGACAGGGAAGGGTCCGAACACTGAAGCTTTCTTT
13 - TRBJ2-2 - TRBV4-3 CASSQDPGLRLFF TGCGCCAGCAGCCAAGACCCGGGACTCCGGCTGTTTTTT
14 - TRBJ1-3 - TRBV6-1 CASSGLGEGNTIYF TGTGCCAGCAGTGGTTTAGGGGAAGGAAACACCATATATTTT
15 few TRBJ2-7 - TRBV7-2 CASSPEASVLHEQYF TGTGCCAGCAGCCCCGAGGCTTCGGTGTTGCACGAGCAGTACTTC
15 - TRBJ2-5 - TRBV4-2 CASSQALGVQETQYF TGTGCCAGCAGCCAAGCCCTAGGAGTCCAAGAGACCCAGTACTTC
14 few TRBJ1-1 - TRBV4-2 CASSQVLGIVGAFF TGTGCCAGCAGCCAAGTCTTAGGGATCGTGGGAGCTTTCTTT
15 few TRBJ2-5 - TRBV4-3 CASSQELNEGRTQYF TGCGCCAGCAGCCAAGAGTTGAATGAGGGCAGGACCCAGTACTTC
16 many TRBJ2-1 - TRBV5-1 CASSLEGPSSYNEQFF TGCGCCAGCAGCTTGGAAGGACCGAGCTCCTACAATGAGCAGTTCTTC
12 - TRBJ1-3 - TRBV7-9 CASSSQGNTIYF TGTGCCAGCAGCTCACAAGGAAACACCATATATTTT
13 - TRBJ2-7 - TRBV5-1 CASLSPDSYEQYF TGCGCCAGCCTCAGCCCGGATTCCTACGAGCAGTACTTC
13 - TRBJ2-7 TRBD1 TRBV4-1 CASSPDRGYEQYF TGCGCCAGCAGCCCGGACAGGGGCTACGAGCAGTACTTC
13 - TRBJ1-3 - TRBV12-3/TRBV12-4 CASTASEGNTIYF TGTGCCAGCACCGCATCTGAAGGAAACACCATATATTTT
15 few TRBJ1-2 TRBD1 TRBV6-2/TRBV6-3 CASSYSPGGIRGYTF TGTGCCAGCAGTTACTCGCCAGGGGGCATCCGGGGCTACACCTTC
12 - TRBJ2-1 - TRBV11-2 CASSLDQDEQFF TGTGCCAGCAGCTTAGATCAGGATGAGCAGTTCTTC
15 few TRBJ2-2 - TRBV15 CATTIEAGYTGELFF TGTGCCACCACCATAGAGGCAGGGTACACCGGGGAGCTGTTTTTT
13 few TRBJ1-1 - TRBV7-3 CASSLGGREEAFF TGTGCCAGCAGCTTAGGGGGACGAGAGGAAGCTTTCTTT
14 - TRBJ1-1 TRBD1 TRBV12-3/TRBV12-4 CASSYGTGQTEAFF TGTGCCAGCAGCTACGGGACAGGACAAACTGAAGCTTTCTTT
16 - TRBJ2-6 - TRBV5-8 CASSLVRHSGANVLTF TGTGCCAGCAGCTTGGTACGGCACTCTGGGGCCAACGTCCTGACTTTC
14 few TRBJ2-3 - TRBV5-1 CASSFALVTDTQYF TGCGCCAGCAGCTTTGCGCTGGTTACAGATACGCAGTATTTT
14 few TRBJ2-1 - TRBV4-2 CASSQGGGGNEQFF TGTGCCAGCAGCCAAGGGGGGGGCGGCAATGAGCAGTTCTTC
14 few TRBJ2-2 - TRBV5-1 CASSPGQDTGELFF TGCGCCAGCAGCCCCGGACAAGACACCGGGGAGCTGTTTTTT
13 - TRBJ2-5 - TRBV19 CASSIQIQETQYF TGTGCCAGTAGTATCCAGATCCAGGAGACCCAGTACTTC
16 - TRBJ2-3 - TRBV5-5 CASSSRRGGNTDTQYF TGTGCCAGCAGCTCCCGACGGGGCGGGAACACAGATACGCAGTATTTT
17 few TRBJ2-3 TRBD2 TRBV5-1 CASSRTSGGANTDTQYF TGCGCCAGCAGCCGAACTAGCGGGGGGGCTAACACAGATACGCAGTATTTT
15 many TRBJ2-3 - TRBV5-1 CASSLGGAPTDTQYF TGCGCCAGCAGCTTGGGCGGGGCCCCCACAGATACGCAGTATTTT
17 few TRBJ2-1 TRBD2 TRBV7-2 CASSLGVVPGLGYEQFF TGTGCCAGCAGCTTAGGAGTAGTTCCGGGACTAGGGTATGAGCAGTTCTTC
15 - TRBJ1-5 TRBD1 TRBV4-3 CASSPTGRVGQPQHF TGCGCCAGCAGCCCGACAGGGCGTGTTGGTCAGCCCCAGCATTTT
14 few TRBJ1-1 - TRBV19 CASSIVGGVTEAFF TGTGCCAGTAGTATCGTAGGAGGGGTCACTGAAGCTTTCTTT
13 few TRBJ2-5 - TRBV9 CASTGGGQETQYF TGTGCCAGCACCGGTGGCGGCCAAGAGACCCAGTACTTC
18 - TRBJ2-2 TRBD2 TRBV7-9 CASSLAAGGRKNTGELFF TGTGCCAGCAGCTTAGCAGCGGGGGGCCGTAAGAACACCGGGGAGCTGTTTTTT
14 many TRBJ2-3 - TRBV4-1 CASSQRGGTDTQYF TGCGCCAGCAGCCAACGCGGGGGCACAGATACGCAGTATTTT
14 - TRBJ1-2 TRBD1 TRBV2 CASSKGQGTYGYTF TGTGCCAGCAGTAAGGGACAGGGTACCTATGGCTACACCTTC
14 - TRBJ2-2 - TRBV12-3/TRBV12-4 CASSFARATGELFF TGTGCCAGCAGTTTCGCCAGGGCCACCGGGGAGCTGTTTTTT
15 few TRBJ1-2 - TRBV5-1 CASSFGTDGFYGYTF TGCGCCAGCAGCTTCGGGACGGATGGATTCTATGGCTACACCTTC
13 - TRBJ2-5 - TRBV29-1 CSVDKVLGETQYF TGCAGCGTTGACAAGGTTTTAGGAGAGACCCAGTACTTC
14 - TRBJ1-1 - TRBV18 CASSQGTDNTEAFF TGTGCCAGCTCACAGGGGACCGATAACACTGAAGCTTTCTTT